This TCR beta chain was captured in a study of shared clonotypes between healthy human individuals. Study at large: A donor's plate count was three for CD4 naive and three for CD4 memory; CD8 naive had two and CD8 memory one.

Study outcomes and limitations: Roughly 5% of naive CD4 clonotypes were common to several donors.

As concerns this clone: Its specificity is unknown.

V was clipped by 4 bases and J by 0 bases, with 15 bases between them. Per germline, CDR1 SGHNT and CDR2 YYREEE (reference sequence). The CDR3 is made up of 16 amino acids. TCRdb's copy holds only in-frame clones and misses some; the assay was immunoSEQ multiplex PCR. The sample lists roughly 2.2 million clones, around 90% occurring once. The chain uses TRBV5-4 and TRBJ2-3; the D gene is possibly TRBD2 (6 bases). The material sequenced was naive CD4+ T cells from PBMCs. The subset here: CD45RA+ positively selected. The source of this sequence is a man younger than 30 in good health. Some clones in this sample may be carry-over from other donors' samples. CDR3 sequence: CASSPTGTLSTDTQYF. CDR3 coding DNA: TGTGCCAGCAGCCCGACCGGGACTCTTAGCACAGATACGCAGTATTTT.